The 5 T cell receptor beta chains listed next were all sequenced from one sample in a study of CD8+CD57+ T cells in acquired aplastic anemia. CDR3 and TCR beta VDJ profiling relied on genomic DNA as the template. TCRdb re-analysed the reads in MiXCR, keeping a single row per CDR3 protein. Among about 290,000 distinct CDR3 sequences listed, roughly 59% were seen once. All patients picked for sequencing had shown, by flow cytometry, an expansion of CD8+CD57+ cells. The material sequenced was sorted CD4+, CD8+, or CD8+CD57+ T cells (not recorded which) from PBMCs. The receptors originated from a human donor with aplastic anemia.

In this sample, this clonotype turned up a few times. The chain is built from TRBV20-1 and TRBJ1-2; perhaps TRBD1 as D (5 bases). The CDR3 sequence is 16 residues long. V was trimmed by 3 bases and J by 4 bases, leaving 21 bases between them. The germline V gene has CDR1 DFQATT and CDR2 SNEGSKA (reference sequence). For the CDR3, the DNA is TGCAGTGCTAGTGGCCGTGGGGGACTGCTGATCTATGGCTACACCTTC. Protein: CSASGRGGLLIYGYTF.

This clonotype was counted only a few times. The rearrangement links TRBV10-3 to TRBJ2-7; 9 positions match TRBD2. The CDR3 has 14 amino acids. With V trimmed by 3 bases and J by 1 base, 1 base remained unmatched. Germline CDR1 reads ENHRY; CDR2 reads SYGVKD. CDR3: CAISDAGGSYEQYF. DNA of the CDR3: TGTGCCATCAGTGACGCGGGAGGGTCCTACGAGCAGTACTTC.

This CDR3 reads CASSFKGAPDTQYF. The CDR3 DNA reads TGTGCCAGCAGCTTCAAGGGGGCACCAGATACGCAGTATTTT. The chain couples TRBV7-9 to TRBJ2-3, with 7 bases aligning to TRBD1. The V and J ends lost 3 bases and 4 bases, in that order; junction bases with no gene match: 4. The CDR3 totals 14 residues. Germline V gene data show CDR1 as SEHNR and CDR2 as FQNEAQ (reference sequence).

This clonotype was counted ten times or more. The chain combines TRBV4-2 with TRBJ2-3, with no clear D. V was pared by 2 bases and J by 4 bases, with 7 bases between. The CDR3 runs to 13 residues. Germline lookup yields CDR1 LGHNA and CDR2 YNFKEQ. The CDR3 reads CASSQWSADTQYF. In nucleotides, the CDR3 is TGTGCCAGCAGCCAATGGAGTGCAGATACGCAGTATTTT.

The chain employs TRBV4-1 and TRBJ1-2; no firm D call. Germline-derived CDR1 and CDR2 are MGHRA and YSYEKL. With 0 bases removed from V and 7 bases from J, the gap between germline ends came to 9 bases. The CDR3 totals 13 residues. CDR3 in amino acids: CASSQDLRGGYTF. The DNA for the CDR3 is TGCGCCAGCAGCCAAGATCTCCGGGGTGGCTACACCTTC.